This is a list of T cell receptor beta chains from one sample in a study of shared clonotypes between healthy human individuals. The assay was immunoSEQ multiplex PCR, and TCRdb's table has in-frame clones only and misses some. The sample comprises millions of clones, over 85% of which are singletons, and about 1.1% rests with the top ten. Specimen: naive CD8+ T cells sorted from blood. Every receptor here comes from a man aged 18 to 29 in good health. The CDR3 runs from the conserved cysteine through the conserved F or W. A D gene is named only where the DNA matches it firmly. Rows may omit the clone size; those that give it use once, few, many or a size class.

d_call j_call v_call clone_size cdr3_nt cdr3_aa
NA TRBJ2-1 TRBV19 NA TGTGCCAGTAGTATAGGGGACAATGAGCAGTTCTTC CASSIGDNEQFF
TRBD1 TRBJ2-2 TRBV5-6 NA TGTGCCAGCAGCTTGGAGGGACAGGCGAACACCGGGGAGCTGTTTTTT CASSLEGQANTGELFF
NA TRBJ2-6 TRBV27 NA TGTGCCAGCAGTTTTCACCCGGCTGGGGCCAACGTCCTGACTTTC CASSFHPAGANVLTF
NA TRBJ2-7 TRBV10-3 NA TGTGCCATCAGACCAGTGGATGCACTCTCCTACGAGCAGTACTTC CAIRPVDALSYEQYF
NA TRBJ2-7 TRBV9 NA TGTGCCAGCAGCGTAAGTCCAGGCCTCTCCTACGAGCAGTACTTC CASSVSPGLSYEQYF
NA TRBJ1-4 TRBV7-9 NA TGTGCCAGCAGCTTAGGTACATCACCCGGCGAAAAACTGTTTTTT CASSLGTSPGEKLFF
NA TRBJ1-1 TRBV28 NA TGTGCCAGCTCTCCCGGGGGGTTGGACACTGAAGCTTTCTTT CASSPGGLDTEAFF
NA TRBJ2-1 TRBV6-6 NA TGTGCCATCGTTTCTAGCATCGTCTACAATGAGCAGTTCTTC CAIVSSIVYNEQFF
NA TRBJ1-5 TRBV27 NA TGTGCCAGCAGTTTAACAGGGCTCAATCAGCCCCAGCATTTT CASSLTGLNQPQHF
NA TRBJ2-5 TRBV6-1 NA TGTGCCAGCAGTGAAGCGGAGGTGGAGGCTCCCCAGTACTTC CASSEAEVEAPQYF
TRBD1 TRBJ2-7 TRBV4-3 NA TGCGCCAGCAGCCAAGACGGGACAGCCTCCTACGAGCAGTACTTC CASSQDGTASYEQYF
NA TRBJ1-1 TRBV6-1 few TGTGCCAGCAGTGAGACGGGCTTTAACGCTTTCTTT CASSETGFNAFF
TRBD1 TRBJ2-7 TRBV13 NA TGTGCCAGCAGCCCGGGACAGGCCTACTCCTACGAGCAGTACTTC CASSPGQAYSYEQYF
TRBD2 TRBJ2-1 TRBV4-1 NA TGCGCCAGCAGCCAAGTTGCCAGCGGGAGAGGTATAGGCAATGAGCAGTTCTTC CASSQVASGRGIGNEQFF
NA TRBJ2-7 TRBV27 NA TGTGCCAGCAGTTTACAAGGACACTACGAGCAGTACTTC CASSLQGHYEQYF
NA TRBJ2-7 TRBV13 NA TGTGCCAGCAGCTTAGTCGGGACCTACGAGCAGTACTTC CASSLVGTYEQYF
NA TRBJ2-7 TRBV5-1 NA TGCGCCAGCAGCTTGGGGGACGGAGGGGAAGCCTACGAGCAGTACTTC CASSLGDGGEAYEQYF
TRBD1 TRBJ1-1 TRBV5-1 NA TGCGCCAGCAGCACTGACAGGGATAGCATGAACACTGAAGCTTTCTTT CASSTDRDSMNTEAFF
TRBD2 TRBJ2-3 TRBV19 NA TGTGCCAGTAGTATAGATCCGGCTAGCGGAGGCACAGATACGCAGTATTTT CASSIDPASGGTDTQYF
NA TRBJ2-7 TRBV2 NA TGTGCCAGCAGTGGGGACGTTCCCTACGAGCAGTACTTC CASSGDVPYEQYF
NA TRBJ2-1 TRBV7-8 NA TGTGCCAGCAGCTCCGGGCCCAATGAGCAGTTCTTC CASSSGPNEQFF
NA TRBJ1-3 TRBV19 NA TGTGCCAGTACGCCGGGCACAGCTGGAAACACCATATATTTT CASTPGTAGNTIYF
NA TRBJ2-3 TRBV30 NA TGTGCCTGGAGTGATTCGGCAGGGACTAGCACAGATACGCAGTATTTT CAWSDSAGTSTDTQYF
NA TRBJ1-5 TRBV27 NA TGTGCCAGCAGTATCTCCGGGACCACCAAGCCCCAGCATTTT CASSISGTTKPQHF
NA TRBJ1-5 TRBV28 NA TGTGCCAGCAGTTTTGGGGGAGGGCAAGTAGATCAGCCCCAGCATTTT CASSFGGGQVDQPQHF
NA TRBJ2-1 TRBV9 once TGTGCCAGCAGCGTCCTTAATACGGGAGTCTATGAGCAGTTCTTC CASSVLNTGVYEQFF
TRBD2 TRBJ2-3 TRBV14 NA TGTGCCAGCAGCCAAGTACGGTGGACTAGCGGGAGCCCAGATACGCAGTATTTT CASSQVRWTSGSPDTQYF
NA TRBJ2-7 TRBV13 NA TGTGCCAGCGCCCTACAGGGTGGGGACTACGAGCAGTACTTC CASALQGGDYEQYF
NA TRBJ1-1 TRBV11-2 NA TGTGCCAGCAGCTTATATAGGGGCGACGGGACTGAAGCTTTCTTT CASSLYRGDGTEAFF
NA TRBJ2-7 TRBV9 NA TGTGCCAGCAGCGTAGACGGGTTTTCCTACGAGCAGTACTTC CASSVDGFSYEQYF
NA TRBJ1-6 TRBV7-9 NA TGTGCCAGCAGCAGGACTCCGGGGGAATCACCCCTCCACTTT CASSRTPGESPLHF
NA TRBJ1-1 TRBV10-3 NA TGTGCCATCAGGGGGTCGGGGGGCTGGACTGAAGCTTTCTTT CAIRGSGGWTEAFF
TRBD2 TRBJ2-1 TRBV7-6 NA TGTGCCAGCAGCCCCCTCTTTCGGGCGGGAGGGCATAGAATAGATGAGCAGTTCTTC CASSPLFRAGGHRIDEQFF
TRBD1 TRBJ1-5 TRBV30 NA TGTGCCTGGAGTCCAGGGGGGATAAGCAATCAGCCCCAGCATTTT CAWSPGGISNQPQHF
TRBD2 TRBJ2-1 TRBV27 NA TGTGCCAGCAGTTTACTAGCGGGGGGGAACTACAATGAGCAGTTCTTC CASSLLAGGNYNEQFF
TRBD2 TRBJ2-3 TRBV9 NA TGTGCCAGCAGCGTGGGGCGGGGGGACCTCACAGATACGCAGTATTTT CASSVGRGDLTDTQYF
TRBD1 TRBJ1-6 TRBV28 NA TGTGCCAGCAGTTTAGTTGCAGGGGGAAATTCACCCCTCCACTTT CASSLVAGGNSPLHF
TRBD2 TRBJ2-7 TRBV27 NA TGTGCCAGCAGTCCCCTTGCGGGGGGGCACTACGAGCAGTACTTC CASSPLAGGHYEQYF
TRBD1 TRBJ1-1 TRBV9 NA TGTGCCAGCAGCGACCTTGGACAGGGGGCTCTTGGAACTGAAGCTTTCTTT CASSDLGQGALGTEAFF
NA TRBJ2-3 TRBV4-2 NA TGTGCCAGCAGCCAAGATCCAGGGGACACAGATACGCAGTATTTT CASSQDPGDTDTQYF
TRBD1 TRBJ1-1 TRBV6-4 NA TGTGCCAGCAGTCCCGGGACAGGGTCGACTGAAGCTTTCTTT CASSPGTGSTEAFF
TRBD2 TRBJ2-3 TRBV6-6 once TGTGCCAGCCGACTAGCGACGACAGATACGCAGTATTTT CASRLATTDTQYF
NA TRBJ1-3 TRBV27 few TGTGCCAGCAGTCCCGTGGGAGGGGAGGGCACCATATATTTT CASSPVGGEGTIYF
NA TRBJ1-6 TRBV5-1 NA TGCGCCAGCAGATACGGTGATTCACCCCTCCACTTT CASRYGDSPLHF
NA TRBJ1-4 TRBV30 NA TGTGCCTGGAGTGTAGATGGTGACGAAAAACTGTTTTTT CAWSVDGDEKLFF
NA TRBJ2-4 TRBV5-4 NA TGTGCCACCACCCATGCAGATTCAAACATTCAGTACTTC CATTHADSNIQYF
NA TRBJ1-5 TRBV19 NA TGTGCCAGTAGTATAGATCCCGCGGGTAACCATCAGCCCCAGCATTTT CASSIDPAGNHQPQHF
NA TRBJ1-1 TRBV27 NA TGTGCCAGCAGTTTATTGGAAGGTAACACTGAAGCTTTCTTT CASSLLEGNTEAFF
TRBD1 TRBJ1-1 TRBV29-1 NA TGCAGCGTTCATCCAGGGGGAATCACTGAAGCTTTCTTT CSVHPGGITEAFF
TRBD2 TRBJ2-1 TRBV7-8 NA TGTGCCAGCAGTCAATTCCTAGCGGGATCAAAGATCGACAATGAGCAGTTCTTC CASSQFLAGSKIDNEQFF
TRBD1 TRBJ2-1 TRBV11-2 NA TGTGCCAGCAGCTTAGGGACAGGGTCCGATGAGCAGTTCTTC CASSLGTGSDEQFF
NA TRBJ2-3 TRBV4-3 NA TGCGCCAGCAGCCAGTACTTGGGGCAGTTGGGCACAGATACGCAGTATTTT CASSQYLGQLGTDTQYF
TRBD2 TRBJ2-5 TRBV4-1 NA TGCGCCAGCAGCTTTCGCGGGACTAGCGGGCAAGAGACCCAGTACTTC CASSFRGTSGQETQYF
NA TRBJ1-5 TRBV11-3 NA TGTGCCAGCAGCTTAGGGGAGGACGGCAATCAGCCCCAGCATTTT CASSLGEDGNQPQHF
TRBD1 TRBJ2-3 TRBV30 NA TGTGCCTGGACCCACGGACAGGGACCAGATACGCAGTATTTT CAWTHGQGPDTQYF